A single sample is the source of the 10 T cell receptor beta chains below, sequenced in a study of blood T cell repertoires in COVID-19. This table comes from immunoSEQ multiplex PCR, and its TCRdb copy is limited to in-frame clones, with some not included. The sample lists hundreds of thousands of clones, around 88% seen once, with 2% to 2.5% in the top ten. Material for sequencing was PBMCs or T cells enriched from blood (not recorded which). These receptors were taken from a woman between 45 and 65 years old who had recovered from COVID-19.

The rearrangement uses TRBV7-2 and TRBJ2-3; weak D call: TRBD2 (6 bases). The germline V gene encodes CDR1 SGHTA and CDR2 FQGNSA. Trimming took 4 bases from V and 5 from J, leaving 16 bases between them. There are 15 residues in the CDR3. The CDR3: CASSSLFRERDTQYF. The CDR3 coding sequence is TGTGCCAGCAGCTCGCTTTTTCGGGAGAGAGATACGCAGTATTTT.

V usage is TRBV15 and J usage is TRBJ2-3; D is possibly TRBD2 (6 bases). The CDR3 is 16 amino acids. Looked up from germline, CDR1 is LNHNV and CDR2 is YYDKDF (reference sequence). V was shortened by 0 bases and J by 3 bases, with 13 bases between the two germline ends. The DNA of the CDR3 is TGTGCCACCAGCAGAGATCGGCGGGGCTTGACAGATACGCAGTATTTT. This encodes CATSRDRRGLTDTQYF.

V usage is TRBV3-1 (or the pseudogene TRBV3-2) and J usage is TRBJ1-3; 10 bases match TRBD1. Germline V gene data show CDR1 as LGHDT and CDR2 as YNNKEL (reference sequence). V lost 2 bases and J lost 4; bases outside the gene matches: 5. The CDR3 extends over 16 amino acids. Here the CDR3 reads CASSQSDRGQGNTIYF. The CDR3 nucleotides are TGTGCCAGCAGCCAATCTGACAGGGGGCAAGGAAACACCATATATTTT.

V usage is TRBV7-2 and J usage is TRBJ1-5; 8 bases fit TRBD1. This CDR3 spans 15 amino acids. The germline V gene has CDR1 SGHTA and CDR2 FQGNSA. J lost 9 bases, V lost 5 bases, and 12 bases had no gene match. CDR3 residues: CASSPPGTGYTPQHF. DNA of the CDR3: TGTGCCAGCAGCCCCCCGGGGACAGGTTATACGCCCCAGCATTTT. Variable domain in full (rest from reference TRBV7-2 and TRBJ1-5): GAGVSQSPSNKVTEKGKDVELRCDPISGHTALYWYRQSLGQGLEFLIYFQGNSAPDKSGLPSDRFSAERTGGSVSTLTIQRTQQEDSAVYLCASSPPGTGYTPQHFGDGTRLSIL.

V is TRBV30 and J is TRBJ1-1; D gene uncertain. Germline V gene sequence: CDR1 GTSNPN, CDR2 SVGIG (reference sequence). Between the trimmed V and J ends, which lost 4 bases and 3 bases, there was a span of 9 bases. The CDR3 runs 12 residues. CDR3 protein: CAWTPSYTEAFF. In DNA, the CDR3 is TGTGCCTGGACCCCCTCGTACACTGAAGCTTTCTTT.

The CDR3 DNA is TGTGCCAGCAGTGAACCTCAGGGGGCAGGTAACGAGCAGTACTTC. Residues: CASSEPQGAGNEQYF. V usage is TRBV25-1 and J usage is TRBJ2-7, with 8 bases identical to TRBD1. This CDR3 comprises 15 residues. Germline CDR1 is MGHDK and CDR2 is SYGVNS. V lost 2 bases and J lost 5; bases outside the gene matches: 8.

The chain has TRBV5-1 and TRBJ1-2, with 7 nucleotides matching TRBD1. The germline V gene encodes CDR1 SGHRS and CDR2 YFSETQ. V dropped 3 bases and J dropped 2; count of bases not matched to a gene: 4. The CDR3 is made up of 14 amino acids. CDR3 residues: CASSSGQSNYGYTF. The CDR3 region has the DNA TGCGCCAGCAGCTCGGGACAGTCGAACTATGGCTACACCTTC.

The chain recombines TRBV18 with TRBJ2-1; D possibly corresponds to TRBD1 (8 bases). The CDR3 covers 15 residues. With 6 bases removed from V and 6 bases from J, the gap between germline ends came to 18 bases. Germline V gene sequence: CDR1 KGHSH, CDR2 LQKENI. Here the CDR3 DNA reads TGTGCCAGCTCCCCGAACAGGGGGGGGGCCAATGAGCAGTTCTTC. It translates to CASSPNRGGANEQFF. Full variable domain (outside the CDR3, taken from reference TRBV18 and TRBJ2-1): NAGVMQNPRHLVRRRGQEARLRCSPMKGHSHVYWYRQLPEEGLKFMVYLQKENIIDESGMPKERFSAEFPKEGPSILRIQQVVRGDSAAYFCASSPNRGGANEQFFGPGTRLTVL.

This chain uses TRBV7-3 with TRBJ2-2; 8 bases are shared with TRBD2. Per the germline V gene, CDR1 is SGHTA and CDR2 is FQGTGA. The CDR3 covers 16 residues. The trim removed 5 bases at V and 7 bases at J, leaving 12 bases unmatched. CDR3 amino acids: CASSPFGLAGNGELFF. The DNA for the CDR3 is TGTGCCAGCAGCCCCTTCGGGCTAGCGGGTAACGGGGAGCTGTTTTTT.

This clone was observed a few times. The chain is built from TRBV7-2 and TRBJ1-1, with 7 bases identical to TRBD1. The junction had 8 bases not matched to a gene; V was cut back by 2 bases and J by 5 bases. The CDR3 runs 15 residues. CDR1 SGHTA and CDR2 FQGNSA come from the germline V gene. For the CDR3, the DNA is TGTGCCAGCAGCTTATCCCGAGCAGGGGGGACTGAAGCTTTCTTT. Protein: CASSLSRAGGTEAFF. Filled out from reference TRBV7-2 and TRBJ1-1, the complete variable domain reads GAGVSQSPSNKVTEKGKDVELRCDPISGHTALYWYRQSLGQGLEFLIYFQGNSAPDKSGLPSDRFSAERTGGSVSTLTIQRTQQEDSAVYLCASSLSRAGGTEAFFGQGTRLTVV.